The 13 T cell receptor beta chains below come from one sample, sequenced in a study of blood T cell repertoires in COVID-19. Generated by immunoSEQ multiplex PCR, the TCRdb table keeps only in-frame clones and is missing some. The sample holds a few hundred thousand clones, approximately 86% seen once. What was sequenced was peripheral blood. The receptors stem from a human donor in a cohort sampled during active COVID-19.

CDR3 bases: TGCGCCAGCAGCCAAGAGCAAACCGGGGTAGGGGCCAACGTCCTGACTTTC. Its protein is CASSQEQTGVGANVLTF. V and J are TRBV4-1 and TRBJ2-6; possibly TRBD2 for D (5 bases). There are 17 residues in the CDR3. The germline V gene encodes CDR1 MGHRA and CDR2 YSYEKL. Trimming took off 0 bases at V and 4 bases at J, with 13 bases between the two ends.

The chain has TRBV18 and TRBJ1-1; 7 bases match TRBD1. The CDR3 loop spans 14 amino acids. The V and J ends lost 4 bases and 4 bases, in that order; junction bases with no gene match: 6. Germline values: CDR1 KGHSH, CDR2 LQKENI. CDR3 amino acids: CASSLRGQGTEAFF. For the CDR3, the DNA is TGTGCCAGCTCACTGAGGGGGCAAGGCACTGAAGCTTTCTTT.

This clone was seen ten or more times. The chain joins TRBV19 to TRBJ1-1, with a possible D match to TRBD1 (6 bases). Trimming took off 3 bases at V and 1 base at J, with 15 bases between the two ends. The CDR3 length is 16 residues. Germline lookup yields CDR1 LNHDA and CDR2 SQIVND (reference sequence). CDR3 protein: CASSIFAGAPNTEAFF. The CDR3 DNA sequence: TGTGCCAGTAGTATTTTCGCGGGGGCCCCGAACACTGAAGCTTTCTTT.

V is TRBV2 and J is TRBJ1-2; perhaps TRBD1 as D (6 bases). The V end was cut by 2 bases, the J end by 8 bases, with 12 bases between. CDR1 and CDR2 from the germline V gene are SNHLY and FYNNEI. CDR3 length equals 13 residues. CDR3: CASSESRGGGYTF. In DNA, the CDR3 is TGTGCCAGCAGTGAAAGTAGGGGGGGAGGCTACACCTTC.

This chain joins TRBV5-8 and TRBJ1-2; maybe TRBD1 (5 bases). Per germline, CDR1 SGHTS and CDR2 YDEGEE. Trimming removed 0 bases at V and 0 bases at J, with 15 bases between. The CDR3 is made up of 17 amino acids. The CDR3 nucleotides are TGTGCCAGCAGCTTGGCCTGGACACAGAATACTAACTATGGCTACACCTTC. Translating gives CASSLAWTQNTNYGYTF. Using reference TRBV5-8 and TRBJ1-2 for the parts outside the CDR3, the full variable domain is EAGVTQSPTHLIKTRGQQATLRCSPISGHTSVYWYQQALGLGLQFLLWYDEGEERNRGNFPPRFSGRQFPNYSSELNVNALELEDSALYLCASSLAWTQNTNYGYTFGSGTRLTVV.

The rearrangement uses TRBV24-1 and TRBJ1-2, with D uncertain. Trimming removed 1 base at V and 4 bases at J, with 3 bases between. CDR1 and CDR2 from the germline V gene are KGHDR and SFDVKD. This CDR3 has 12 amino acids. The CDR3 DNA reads TGTGCCACCAGTGATTTTATCTATGGCTACACCTTC. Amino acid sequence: CATSDFIYGYTF.

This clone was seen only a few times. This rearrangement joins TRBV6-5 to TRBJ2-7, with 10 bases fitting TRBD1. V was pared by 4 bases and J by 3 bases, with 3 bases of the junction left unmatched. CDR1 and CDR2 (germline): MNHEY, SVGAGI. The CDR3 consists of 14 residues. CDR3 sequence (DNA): TGTGCCAGCAGTTTTAGGGACAGGGGCTACGAGCAGTACTTC. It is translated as CASSFRDRGYEQYF.

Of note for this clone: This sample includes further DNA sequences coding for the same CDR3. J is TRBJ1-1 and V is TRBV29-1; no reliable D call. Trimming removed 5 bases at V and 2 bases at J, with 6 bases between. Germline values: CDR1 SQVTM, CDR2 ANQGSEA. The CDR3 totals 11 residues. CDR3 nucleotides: TGCAGCGTTCTCAGAAACACTGAAGCTTTCTTT. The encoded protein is CSVLRNTEAFF.

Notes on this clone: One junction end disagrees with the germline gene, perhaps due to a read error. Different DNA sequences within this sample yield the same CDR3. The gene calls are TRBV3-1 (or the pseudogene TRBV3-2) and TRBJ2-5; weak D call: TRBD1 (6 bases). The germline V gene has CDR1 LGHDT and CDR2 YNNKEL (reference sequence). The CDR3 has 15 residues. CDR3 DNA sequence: TGTGCCAGTAGCCAAGGTCCAAAGGGGGTGGGGACCCAGTACTTC. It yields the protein CASSQGPKGVGTQYF.

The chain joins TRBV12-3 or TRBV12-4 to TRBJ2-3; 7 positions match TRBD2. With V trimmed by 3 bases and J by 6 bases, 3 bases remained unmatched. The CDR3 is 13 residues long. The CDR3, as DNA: TGTGCCAGCAGTTTTAGCGGGCTGGATACGCAGTATTTT. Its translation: CASSFSGLDTQYF.

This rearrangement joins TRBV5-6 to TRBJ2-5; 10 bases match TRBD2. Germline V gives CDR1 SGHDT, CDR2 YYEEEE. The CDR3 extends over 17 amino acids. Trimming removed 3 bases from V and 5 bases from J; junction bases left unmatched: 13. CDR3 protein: CASSYASGGALGETQYF. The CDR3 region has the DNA TGTGCCAGCAGCTACGCCAGCGGGGGGGCCTTGGGGGAGACCCAGTACTTC.

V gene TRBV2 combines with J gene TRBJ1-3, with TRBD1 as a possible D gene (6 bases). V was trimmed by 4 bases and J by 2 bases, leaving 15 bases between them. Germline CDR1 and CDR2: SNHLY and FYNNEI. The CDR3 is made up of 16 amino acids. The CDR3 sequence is CASSVAGGRTGNTIYF. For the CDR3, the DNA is TGTGCCAGCAGTGTTGCGGGGGGGCGCACTGGAAACACCATATATTTT.

The CDR3 DNA follows: TGTGCCAGCAGCCCACAGCCACCGGGACTAGCGGGAACGTACCAAGAGACCCAGTACTTC. Protein: CASSPQPPGLAGTYQETQYF. The chain has TRBV27 and TRBJ2-5, with 13 bases aligning to TRBD2. The ends lost 6 bases at V and 0 bases at J; junction bases unmatched: 16. Germline lookup yields CDR1 MNHEY and CDR2 SMNVEV (reference sequence). The CDR3 has 20 residues.